One and the same sample provided the 30 T cell receptor beta chains below, sequenced in a study of T cells after yellow fever vaccination. TCRdb called the 5' RACE reads again in MiXCR, with one record for every CDR3 protein. The sample records tens of thousands of distinct CDR3 sequences, more than 5.5% being singletons. The sequenced sample was CD8+ T cells sorted from PBMCs, obtained about 5 days after the first yellow fever vaccination. The receptors shown here come from a man aged 18 to 35 who received the YFV17D yellow fever vaccine.

This clonotype has a count of ten or more. The V gene is TRBV7-6, the J gene TRBJ2-3; 7 positions match TRBD2. Germline lookup yields CDR1 SGHVS and CDR2 FNYEAQ. J was trimmed by 0 bases and V by 10 bases; bases with no gene match: 7. The length of the CDR3 is 14 residues. In DNA form, the CDR3 reads TGTGCCACCACGCTAGCGGTGAGCACAGATACGCAGTATTTT. It encodes CATTLAVSTDTQYF.

The chain carries TRBV7-9 and TRBJ2-5; TRBD2 aligns across 8 bases. After removal of 0 bases from V and 5 bases from J, the junction contained 8 bases not matched to a gene. This CDR3 is built from 16 residues. Germline V gene data show CDR1 as SEHNR and CDR2 as FQNEAQ (reference sequence). CDR3 in amino acids: CASSLASGGLRETQYF. In nucleotides, the CDR3 is TGTGCCAGCAGCTTAGCCAGCGGGGGCCTCCGGGAGACCCAGTACTTC.

Only a few counts were recorded for this clonotype. The V gene is TRBV5-6, the J gene TRBJ2-5, with 11 positions matching TRBD1. Germline trimming cut 4 bases from V and 5 bases from J; bases unmatched to any gene: 4. The germline V gene has CDR1 SGHDT and CDR2 YYEEEE. CDR3 length: 14 residues. CDR3 loop: CASSDGQGAETQYF. The CDR3 bases are TGTGCCAGCAGCGATGGACAGGGGGCTGAGACCCAGTACTTC.

The chain joins TRBV11-3 to TRBJ2-2, with a weak D call TRBD1 (6 bases). Germline V gene sequence: CDR1 SGHNT, CDR2 YENEEA. The CDR3 spans 13 residues. Deletions cut 5 bases from V and 5 bases from J, with 9 bases between. CDR3 nucleotide sequence: TGTGCCAGCAGCACGCAGGGGACCGGGGAGCTGTTTTTT. It translates to CASSTQGTGELFF.

This clonotype was counted at least ten times. The V gene is TRBV19, the J gene TRBJ2-1; unclear D gene. The CDR3 sequence is 13 residues long. Germline CDR1 reads LNHDA; CDR2 reads SQIVND (reference sequence). Trimming left V 2 bases short and J 4 bases short, with 6 bases between. CDR3 amino acids: CASSITVYNEQFF. CDR3 sequence (DNA): TGTGCCAGTAGTATAACAGTTTACAATGAGCAGTTCTTC.

There are a few counts of this clonotype. The CDR3 DNA reads as TGTGCCAGCAGCCGACAGGGCTCCTACTACAATGAGCAGTTCTTC. This encodes CASSRQGSYYNEQFF. The chain couples TRBV7-2 to TRBJ2-1, with 7 bases that match TRBD1. Losses at the gene ends were 5 bases for V and 3 bases for J; bases not matched to a gene: 7. Germline lookup yields CDR1 SGHTA and CDR2 FQGNSA. The CDR3 totals 15 residues. Drawing the rest from reference TRBV7-2 and TRBJ2-1, the complete variable domain is GAGVSQSPSNKVTEKGKDVELRCDPISGHTALYWYRQSLGQGLEFLIYFQGNSAPDKSGLPSDRFSAERTGGSVSTLTIQRTQQEDSAVYLCASSRQGSYYNEQFFGPGTRLTVL.

This clonotype was counted between two and nine times. The chain combines TRBV9 with TRBJ1-3, with 8 bases fitting TRBD1. Germline values: CDR1 SGDLS, CDR2 YYNGEE. V lost 1 base and J lost 3; bases outside the gene matches: 6. The CDR3 length is 16 residues. In DNA form, the CDR3 reads TGTGCCAGCAGCGTAACCGACAGGGGATATGGAAACACCATATATTTT. Translation: CASSVTDRGYGNTIYF.

The chain combines TRBV6-1 with TRBJ2-2; D gene unclear. The germline V gene has CDR1 MNHNS and CDR2 SASEGT. V lost 5 bases and J 5 bases, leaving 9 bases between the germline ends. This CDR3 contains 13 residues. The CDR3 nucleotides are TGTGCCAGCAGTAGAACACCGACCGGGGAGCTGTTTTTT. Amino acid sequence: CASSRTPTGELFF.

The table lists this clonotype with a few counts. The V gene is TRBV7-9, the J gene TRBJ2-5, with 9 bases that match TRBD1. The germline gives CDR1 SEHNR, CDR2 FQNEAQ (reference sequence). After removal of 5 bases from V and 4 bases from J, the junction contained 14 bases not matched to a gene. The CDR3 runs 17 residues. The DNA of the CDR3 is TGTGCCAGCAGCAAACTACGGACAGGGGAATTCGGAGAGACCCAGTACTTC. It encodes CASSKLRTGEFGETQYF.

This clonotype was observed at least ten times. In DNA, the CDR3 is TGTGCCAGCAGCCTCGTCGGAAAGACCCAGTACTTC. Encoded protein: CASSLVGKTQYF. The V call is TRBV5-6, the J call TRBJ2-5; D not resolved. Per germline, CDR1 SGHDT and CDR2 YYEEEE. The ends were cut back, 4 bases at V and 6 bases at J, with 10 bases in the middle. CDR3 length: 12 amino acids.

The table lists this clonotype with many counts. The chain uses TRBV4-1 and TRBJ2-3; D gene uncertain. Trimming removed 0 bases at V and 1 base at J, with 11 bases between. Germline V gene lookup returns CDR1 MGHRA and CDR2 YSYEKL. This CDR3 spans 16 amino acids. The CDR3 DNA reads TGCGCCAGCAGCCAAGATCAGTTCCGCGGCACAGATACGCAGTATTTT. Encoded protein: CASSQDQFRGTDTQYF.

This clonotype was counted ten times or more. The chain couples TRBV9 to TRBJ1-4, with D possibly TRBD1 on 6 matching bases. Germline V gene lookup returns CDR1 SGDLS and CDR2 YYNGEE. The CDR3 totals 15 residues. The V gene lost 3 bases and the J gene lost 3 bases, with 12 bases spanning the gap. Here the CDR3 reads CASSARQESNEKLFF. The CDR3 DNA reads TGTGCCAGCAGCGCTAGACAGGAGTCTAATGAAAAACTGTTTTTT.

This clonotype has a handful of counts. The chain couples TRBV2 to TRBJ1-6; D remains unclear. Trimming cost V 4 bases and J 5 bases, with 6 bases left between them. The germline V gene encodes CDR1 SNHLY and CDR2 FYNNEI. The CDR3 sequence is 13 residues long. CDR3 sequence (DNA): TGTGCCAGCAGTGCTAAACATAATTCACCCCTCCACTTT. Protein product: CASSAKHNSPLHF.

At least ten counts were recorded for this clonotype. This rearrangement joins TRBV11-2 to TRBJ1-4; D is unclear. Trimming left V 2 bases short and J 5 bases short, with 0 bases between. Germline V gene lookup returns CDR1 SGHAT and CDR2 FQNNGV. This CDR3 is 11 amino acids long. The CDR3 loop is CASSLNEKLFF. The CDR3 DNA reads TGTGCCAGCAGCTTAAATGAAAAACTGTTTTTT.

V and J are TRBV7-9 and TRBJ2-7; D may be TRBD1 (6 bases). The CDR3 covers 16 residues. The germline CDR1 and CDR2 sequences are SEHNR and FQNEAQ (reference sequence). Between the trimmed V and J ends, which lost 5 bases and 2 bases, there was a span of 19 bases. CDR3 residues: CASSRRTDPRAYEQYF. CDR3 bases: TGTGCCAGCAGCCGTCGGACAGACCCCAGAGCCTACGAGCAGTACTTC.

This clonotype was seen ten or more times. The chain couples TRBV4-2 to TRBJ2-1; possibly TRBD1 for D (5 bases). Trimming removed 4 bases at V and 0 bases at J, with 13 bases between. The CDR3 totals 16 residues. Germline-derived CDR1 and CDR2 are LGHNA and YNFKEQ. The chain's CDR3 is CASSPLGVSSYNEQFF. The CDR3 DNA reads TGTGCCAGCAGCCCTCTAGGGGTTAGCTCCTACAATGAGCAGTTCTTC.

The table lists this clonotype with many counts. The J gene is TRBJ2-3, the V gene TRBV14, with 10 bases identical to TRBD2. CDR3 length equals 15 residues. The germline gives CDR1 SGHDN, CDR2 FVKESK. V shed 4 bases, J shed 2 bases, and the junction held 3 bases outside the gene matches. For the CDR3, the DNA is TGTGCCAGCAGCCTACTAGCGGGGTCCACAGATACGCAGTATTTT. Its translation: CASSLLAGSTDTQYF.

This clonotype was found many times. The chain carries TRBV7-3 and TRBJ2-1, with D unclear. CDR1 and CDR2 from the germline V gene are SGHTA and FQGTGA. The CDR3 is 15 amino acids. V was cut by 2 bases and J by 0 bases, with 8 bases left in between. CDR3 loop: CASSLGSSSYNEQFF. CDR3 sequence (DNA): TGTGCCAGCAGCTTAGGCAGCAGCTCCTACAATGAGCAGTTCTTC.

At least ten counts were recorded for this clonotype. J is TRBJ2-7 and V is TRBV27, with TRBD2 matching over 9 bases. V dropped 5 bases and J dropped 2; count of bases not matched to a gene: 4. Germline loops: CDR1 MNHEY, CDR2 SMNVEV (reference sequence). The CDR3 contains 14 residues. CDR3 loop: CASSVAGAPYEQYF. The CDR3 DNA sequence: TGTGCCAGCAGTGTAGCGGGGGCCCCCTACGAGCAGTACTTC.

The chain employs TRBV12-3 or TRBV12-4 and TRBJ2-2, with a tentative D call TRBD1 (5 bases). The V end was cut by 10 bases, the J end by 6 bases, with 15 bases between. CDR3 size: 13 residues. CDR3 loop: CAMGPNSAGELFF. As DNA, the CDR3 is TGTGCCATGGGGCCGAACAGTGCCGGGGAGCTGTTTTTT.

The chain joins TRBV6-6 to TRBJ2-7; D possibly corresponds to TRBD2 (6 bases). This CDR3 has 13 amino acids. The V end lost 6 bases, the J end lost 6 bases, and 15 bases lay between the germline ends. Germline CDR1 is MNHNY and CDR2 is SVGAGI (reference sequence). The CDR3 coding sequence is TGTGCCAGCAGAGTTGACCGGAGGGGCGAGCAGTACGTC. This codes for CASRVDRRGEQYV.

The chain is built from TRBV27 and TRBJ1-2; tentative D call: TRBD1 (5 bases). The germline CDR1 and CDR2 sequences are MNHEY and SMNVEV (reference sequence). Trimming took off 5 bases at V and 4 bases at J, with 14 bases between the two ends. CDR3 size: 14 residues. The CDR3 nucleotides are TGTGCCAGCAGTCCCGCCGGACACATCTATGGCTACACCTTC. It codes for CASSPAGHIYGYTF.

This clonotype was found a few times. The chain employs TRBV5-1 and TRBJ1-1; 8 bases line up with TRBD1. In germline, CDR1 is SGHRS, CDR2 YFSETQ. This CDR3 has 15 amino acids. After removal of 4 bases from V and 0 bases from J, the junction contained 5 bases not matched to a gene. The CDR3 here is CASSLNRGLNTEAFF. As DNA, the CDR3 is TGCGCCAGCAGCCTCAACAGGGGGTTGAACACTGAAGCTTTCTTT.

This clonotype has a count of ten or more. CDR3 amino acids: CASSQEGSFGNSPLHF. Here the CDR3 DNA reads TGCGCCAGCAGCCAAGAAGGAAGTTTCGGGAATTCACCCCTCCACTTT. The chain couples TRBV4-3 to TRBJ1-6; the D is unclear. The length of the CDR3 is 16 residues. V was clipped by 0 bases and J by 7 bases, with 13 bases between them. The germline gives CDR1 LGHNA, CDR2 YSLEER.

This clonotype appeared a few times. The chain joins TRBV7-9 to TRBJ2-2; D remains ambiguous. The germline V gene has CDR1 SEHNR and CDR2 FQNEAQ (reference sequence). The V and J ends lost 6 bases and 4 bases respectively, with 18 bases between them. The CDR3 covers 16 residues. As DNA, the CDR3 is TGTGCCAGCAGTCCCGGTCGCCCGCTAGGCACCGGGGAGCTGTTTTTT. It translates to CASSPGRPLGTGELFF.

This clonotype came up many times. The J gene is TRBJ2-3, the V gene TRBV7-6; TRBD1 agrees at 8 bases. Germline V lookup: CDR1 SGHVS, CDR2 FNYEAQ. V lost 5 bases to trimming and J lost 6 bases; unmatched junction nucleotides: 7. The CDR3 is 14 amino acids. The CDR3 sequence is CASSLGTGPDTQYF. CDR3 DNA: TGTGCCAGCAGCCTTGGGACAGGCCCGGATACGCAGTATTTT.

This clonotype was seen a handful of times. This sequence joins TRBV10-1 and TRBJ2-1; D tentatively fits TRBD1 or TRBD2 (5 bases each). CDR3 size: 14 residues. Per the germline V gene, CDR1 is WNHNN and CDR2 is SYGVQD (reference sequence). V was cut by 8 bases and J by 2 bases, with 13 bases left in between. DNA for the CDR3: TGCGCCAGCTCTGCTGGGGGAGCCTACAATGAGCAGTTCTTC. Protein sequence: CASSAGGAYNEQFF.

The gene calls are TRBV8-2 and TRBJ1-5. TRBV8-2 is described as a pseudogene. The CDR3 has 8 residues. This chain's CDR3 is CGNQPQHF. In DNA form, the CDR3 reads TGTGGCAATCAGCCCCAGCATTTT.

A few counts support this clonotype. The V call is TRBV12-3 or TRBV12-4, the J call TRBJ2-3, with D maybe TRBD1 (6 bases). With 2 bases removed from V and 2 bases from J, the gap between germline ends came to 23 bases. The CDR3 consists of 19 residues. For the CDR3, the DNA is TGTGCCAGCAGTTTATTTCAAATGTCGTACAGGGATTTCACAGATACGCAGTATTTT. Translated, it gives CASSLFQMSYRDFTDTQYF.

This clonotype showed up many times. The rearrangement links TRBV7-8 to TRBJ2-7; a possible D gene is TRBD1 (5 bases). Germline values: CDR1 SGHVS, CDR2 FQNEAQ. This CDR3 has 16 residues. V was pared by 1 base and J by 2 bases, with 15 bases between. CDR3 protein: CASSLGLRQFPYEQYF. CDR3 in DNA: TGTGCCAGCAGCTTAGGGCTGAGACAGTTTCCCTACGAGCAGTACTTC.